This T cell receptor (beta chain) was recorded in a study of blood T cell repertoires in COVID-19. Overall study: The study drew acute and convalescent COVID-19 samples from the United States, Italy and Spain. T cells, B-cell-depleted T cells, or PBMCs supplied cDNA or gDNA.

Per germline, CDR1 GTSNPN and CDR2 SVGIG (reference sequence). Trimming cost V 1 base and J 0 bases; bases outside gene matches: 5. This CDR3 contains 16 residues. In the original processing: Counts of nucleated cells, estimated from reference gene primer amplification, were obtained. Generated by immunoSEQ multiplex PCR, the TCRdb table keeps only in-frame clones and is missing some. V, J and clone size derive from that table, while D and trimming were established from the DNA sequence. The sample includes 150,000 to 200,000 clones, 88% of them seen just once. The source material was peripheral blood. The clonotype comes from a woman in her twenties or thirties with acute or convalescent COVID-19. The chain carries TRBV30 and TRBJ1-4, with 7 bases fitting TRBD1. The CDR3 DNA is TGTGCCTGGAGTGGTGACAGGGTCTCAACTAATGAAAAACTGTTTTTT. It specifies CAWSGDRVSTNEKLFF.